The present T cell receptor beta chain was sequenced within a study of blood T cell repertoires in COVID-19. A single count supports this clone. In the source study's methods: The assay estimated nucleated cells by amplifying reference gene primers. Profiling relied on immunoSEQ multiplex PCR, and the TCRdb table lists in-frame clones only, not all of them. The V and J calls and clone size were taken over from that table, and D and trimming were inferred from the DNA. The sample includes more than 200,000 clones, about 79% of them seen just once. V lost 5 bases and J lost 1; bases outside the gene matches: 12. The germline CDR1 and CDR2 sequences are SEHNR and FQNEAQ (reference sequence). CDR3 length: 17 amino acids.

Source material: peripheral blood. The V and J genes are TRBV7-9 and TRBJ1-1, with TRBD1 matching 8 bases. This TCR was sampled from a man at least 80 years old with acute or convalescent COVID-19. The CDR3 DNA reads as TGTGCCAGCAGCCACCCCCGGGACAGGTACTCGAACACTGAAGCTTTCTTT. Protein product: CASSHPRDRYSNTEAFF.